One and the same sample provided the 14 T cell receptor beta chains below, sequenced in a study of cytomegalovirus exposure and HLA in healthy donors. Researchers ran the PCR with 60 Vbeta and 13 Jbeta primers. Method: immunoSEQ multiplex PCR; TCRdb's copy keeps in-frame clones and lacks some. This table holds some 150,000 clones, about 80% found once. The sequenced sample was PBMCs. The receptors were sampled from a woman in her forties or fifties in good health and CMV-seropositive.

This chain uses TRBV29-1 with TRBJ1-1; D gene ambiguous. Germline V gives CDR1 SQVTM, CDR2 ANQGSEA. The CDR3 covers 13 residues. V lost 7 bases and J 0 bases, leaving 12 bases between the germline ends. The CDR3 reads CSAPGSMNTEAFF. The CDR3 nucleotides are TGCAGCGCCCCCGGTTCCATGAACACTGAAGCTTTCTTT.

CDR3 sequence reads: CASSAREGGYEQYF. The CDR3 DNA sequence: TGCGCCAGCAGCGCCCGGGAGGGGGGCTACGAGCAGTACTTC. The chain joins TRBV5-1 to TRBJ2-7; 8 nucleotides match TRBD2. Trimming took 4 bases from V and 3 from J; bases not matched to a gene: 6. There are 14 residues in the CDR3. Germline V gene sequence: CDR1 SGHRS, CDR2 YFSETQ.

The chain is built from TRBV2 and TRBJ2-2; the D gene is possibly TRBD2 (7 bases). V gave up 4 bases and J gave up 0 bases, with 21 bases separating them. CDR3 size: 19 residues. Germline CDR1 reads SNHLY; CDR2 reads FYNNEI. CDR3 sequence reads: CASSAPLGASGANTGELFF. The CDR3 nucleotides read TGTGCCAGCAGTGCCCCGCTGGGGGCGAGCGGGGCGAACACCGGGGAGCTGTTTTTT.

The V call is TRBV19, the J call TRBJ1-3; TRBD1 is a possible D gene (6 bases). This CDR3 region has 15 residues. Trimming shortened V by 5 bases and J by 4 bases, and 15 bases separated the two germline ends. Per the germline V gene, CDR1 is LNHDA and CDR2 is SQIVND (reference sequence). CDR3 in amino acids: CASSSFGTSGNTIYF. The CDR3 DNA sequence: TGTGCCAGTAGTTCTTTCGGGACATCAGGAAACACCATATATTTT. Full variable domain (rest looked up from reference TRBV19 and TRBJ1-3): DGGITQSPKYLFRKEGQNVTLSCEQNLNHDAMYWYRQDPGQGLRLIYYSQIVNDFQKGDIAEGYSVSREKKESFPLTVTSAQKNPTAFYLCASSSFGTSGNTIYFGEGSWLTVV.

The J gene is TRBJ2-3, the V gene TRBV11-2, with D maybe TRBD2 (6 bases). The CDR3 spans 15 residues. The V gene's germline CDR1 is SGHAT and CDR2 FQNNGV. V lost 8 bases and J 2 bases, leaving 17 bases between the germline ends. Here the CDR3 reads CASGQASGPTDTQYF. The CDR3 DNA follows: TGTGCCAGCGGGCAGGCGAGCGGGCCCACAGATACGCAGTATTTT. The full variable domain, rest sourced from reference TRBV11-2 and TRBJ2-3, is EAGVAQSPRYKIIEKRQSVAFWCNPISGHATLYWYQQILGQGPKLLIQFQNNGVVDDSQLPKDRFSAERLKGVDSTLKIQPAKLEDSAVYLCASGQASGPTDTQYFGPGTRLTVL.

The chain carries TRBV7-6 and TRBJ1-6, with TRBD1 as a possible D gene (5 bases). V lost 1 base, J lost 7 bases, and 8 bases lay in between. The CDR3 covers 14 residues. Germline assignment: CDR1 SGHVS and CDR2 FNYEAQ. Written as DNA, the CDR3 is TGTGCCAGCAGCTTAGAGGGGCCGAATTCACCCCTCCACTTT. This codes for CASSLEGPNSPLHF. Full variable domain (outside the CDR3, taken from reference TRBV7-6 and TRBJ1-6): GAGVSQSPRYKVTKRGQDVALRCDPISGHVSLYWYRQALGQGPEFLTYFNYEAQQDKSGLPNDRFSAERPEGSISTLTIQRTEQRDSAMYRCASSLEGPNSPLHFGNGTRLTVT.

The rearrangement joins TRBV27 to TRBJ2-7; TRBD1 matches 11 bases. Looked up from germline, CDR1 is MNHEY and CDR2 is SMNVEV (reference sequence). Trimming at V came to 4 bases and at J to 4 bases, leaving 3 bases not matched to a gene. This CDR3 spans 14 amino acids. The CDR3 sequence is CASSWTGGMYEQYF. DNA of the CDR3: TGTGCCAGCAGTTGGACAGGGGGCATGTACGAGCAGTACTTC.

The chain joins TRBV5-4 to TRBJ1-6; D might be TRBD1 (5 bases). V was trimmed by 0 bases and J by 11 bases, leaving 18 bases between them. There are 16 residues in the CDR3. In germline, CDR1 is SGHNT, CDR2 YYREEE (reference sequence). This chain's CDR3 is CASSLGSFRGDAPLHF. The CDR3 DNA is TGTGCCAGCAGCTTGGGCTCCTTCCGGGGGGACGCACCCCTCCACTTT.

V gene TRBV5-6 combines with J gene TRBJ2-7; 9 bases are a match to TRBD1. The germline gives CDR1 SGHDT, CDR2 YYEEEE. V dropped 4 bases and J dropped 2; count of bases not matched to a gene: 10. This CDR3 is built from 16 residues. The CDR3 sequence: CASSNPGTGGTYEQYF. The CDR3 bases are TGTGCCAGCAGCAATCCCGGAACAGGGGGCACCTACGAGCAGTACTTC.

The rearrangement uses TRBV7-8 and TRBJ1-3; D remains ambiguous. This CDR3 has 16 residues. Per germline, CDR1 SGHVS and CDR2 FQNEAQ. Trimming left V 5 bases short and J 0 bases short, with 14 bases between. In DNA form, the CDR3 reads TGTGCCAGCAGCCCTCAACTTCGAAGCTCTGGAAACACCATATATTTT. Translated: CASSPQLRSSGNTIYF.

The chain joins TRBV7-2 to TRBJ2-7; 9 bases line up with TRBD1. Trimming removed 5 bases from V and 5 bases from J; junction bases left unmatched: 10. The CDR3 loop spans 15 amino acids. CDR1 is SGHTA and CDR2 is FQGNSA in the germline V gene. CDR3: CASSPDRGVLDEQYF. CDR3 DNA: TGTGCCAGCAGCCCCGACAGGGGGGTCCTCGACGAGCAGTACTTC.

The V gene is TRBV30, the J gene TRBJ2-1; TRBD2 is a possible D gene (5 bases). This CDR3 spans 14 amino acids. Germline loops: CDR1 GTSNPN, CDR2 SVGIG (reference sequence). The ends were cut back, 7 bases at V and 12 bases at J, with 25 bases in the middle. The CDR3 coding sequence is TGTGCCTACACTCGCTATGAGACCGCAGGAGGGCAGTTCTTC. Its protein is CAYTRYETAGGQFF.

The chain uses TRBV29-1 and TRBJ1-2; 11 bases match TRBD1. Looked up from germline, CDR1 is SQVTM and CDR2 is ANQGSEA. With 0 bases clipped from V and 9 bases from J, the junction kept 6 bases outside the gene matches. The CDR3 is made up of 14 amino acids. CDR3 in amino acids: CSVEDRTGGRSYTF. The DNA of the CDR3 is TGCAGCGTTGAAGATCGGACAGGGGGCAGGAGCTACACCTTC.

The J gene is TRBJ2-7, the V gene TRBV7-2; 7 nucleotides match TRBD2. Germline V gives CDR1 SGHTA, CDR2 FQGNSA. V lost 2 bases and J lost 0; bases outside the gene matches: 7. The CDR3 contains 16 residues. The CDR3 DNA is TGTGCCAGCAGCTTATACAGCGGGGCCCTCTCCTACGAGCAGTACTTC. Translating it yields CASSLYSGALSYEQYF.